The sequence of this T cell receptor (beta chain) was determined in a study of identical twins. Study observations and caveats: Weaker excess twin sharing was seen among beta out-of-frame sequences. Out-of-frame alpha sequences shared by twins were enriched for low generation probability.

With regard to this clonotype: The antigen remains unidentified.

cDNA carried unique molecular identifiers, and a universal primer site was added by template switching. One entry per CDR3 protein results from TCRdb running MiXCR on the 5' RACE reads. The data hold some 240,000 distinct CDR3 sequences, with around 8% observed a single time. Germline lookup yields CDR1 MRHNA and CDR2 SNTAGT. The CDR3 sequence is 13 residues long. Trimming stripped 5 bases from V and 6 bases from J, with 14 bases between. These data were also reused for a study on yellow fever vaccine responses in identical twins.

This sequence originates from a woman younger than 35 in good health. The sequencing input was CD8+ T cells sorted from blood. The chain is built from TRBV6-4 and TRBJ2-7, with D perhaps TRBD2 (6 bases). CDR3 sequence: CASSPQTSSEQYF. The CDR3 region has the DNA TGTGCCAGCAGTCCACAGACTAGTTCCGAGCAGTACTTC.